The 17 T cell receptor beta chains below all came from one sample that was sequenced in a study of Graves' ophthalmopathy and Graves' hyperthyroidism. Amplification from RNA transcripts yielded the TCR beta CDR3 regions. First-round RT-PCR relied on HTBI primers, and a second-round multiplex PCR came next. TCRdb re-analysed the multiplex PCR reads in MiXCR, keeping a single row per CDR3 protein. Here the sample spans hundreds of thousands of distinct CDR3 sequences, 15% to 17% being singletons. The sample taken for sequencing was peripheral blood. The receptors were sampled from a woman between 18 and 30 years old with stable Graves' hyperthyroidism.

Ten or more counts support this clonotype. CDR3 in DNA: TGTGCCAGCAGTGAATGGTGGAATCAGCCCCAGCATTTT. It codes for CASSEWWNQPQHF. J is TRBJ1-5 and V is TRBV2; D remains ambiguous. The CDR3 runs 13 residues. Germline assignment: CDR1 SNHLY and CDR2 FYNNEI. Trimming took 2 bases from V and 4 from J, leaving 6 bases between them.

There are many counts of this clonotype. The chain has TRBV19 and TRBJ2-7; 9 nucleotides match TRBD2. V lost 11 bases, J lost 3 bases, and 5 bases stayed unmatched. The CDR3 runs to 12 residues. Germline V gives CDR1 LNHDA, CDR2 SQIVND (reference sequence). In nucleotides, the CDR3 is TGTGCCGTGGCGGGGGGGCACTACGAGCAGTACTTC. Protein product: CAVAGGHYEQYF.

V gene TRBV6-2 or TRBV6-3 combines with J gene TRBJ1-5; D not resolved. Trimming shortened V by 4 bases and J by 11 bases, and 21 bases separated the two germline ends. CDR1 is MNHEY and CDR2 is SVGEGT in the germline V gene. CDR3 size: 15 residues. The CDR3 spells CASSSPFRADQSQHF. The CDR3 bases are TGTGCCAGCAGTTCCCCATTCCGGGCGGACCAGTCCCAGCATTTT.

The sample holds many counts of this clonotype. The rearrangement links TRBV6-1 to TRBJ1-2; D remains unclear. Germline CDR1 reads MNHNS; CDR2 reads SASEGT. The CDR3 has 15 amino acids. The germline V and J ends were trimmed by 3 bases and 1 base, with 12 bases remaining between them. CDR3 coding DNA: TGTGCCAGCAGTGAGTACAACGCCGGTAACTATGGCTACACCTTC. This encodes CASSEYNAGNYGYTF.

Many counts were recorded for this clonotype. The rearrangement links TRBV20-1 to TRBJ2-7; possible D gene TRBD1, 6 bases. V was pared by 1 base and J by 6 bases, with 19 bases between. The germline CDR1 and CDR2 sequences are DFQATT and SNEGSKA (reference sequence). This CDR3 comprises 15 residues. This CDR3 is CSARVLRDNLAEQYF. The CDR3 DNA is TGCAGTGCTAGAGTACTCCGGGACAATCTCGCCGAGCAGTACTTC.

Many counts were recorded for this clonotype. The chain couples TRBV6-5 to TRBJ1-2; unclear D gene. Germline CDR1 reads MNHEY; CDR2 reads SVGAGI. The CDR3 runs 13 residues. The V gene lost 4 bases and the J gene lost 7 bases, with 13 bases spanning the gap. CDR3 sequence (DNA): TGTGCCAGCAGTTCCCCCCTGGGCGCTGGCTACACCTTC. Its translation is CASSSPLGAGYTF.

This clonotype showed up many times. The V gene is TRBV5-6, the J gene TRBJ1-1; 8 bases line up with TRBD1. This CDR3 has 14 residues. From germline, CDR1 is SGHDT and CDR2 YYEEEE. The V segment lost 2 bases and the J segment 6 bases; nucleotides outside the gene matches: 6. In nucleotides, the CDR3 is TGTGCCAGCAGCTTCCCTAGCAGGGGGCCTGAAGCTTTCTTT. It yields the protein CASSFPSRGPEAFF.

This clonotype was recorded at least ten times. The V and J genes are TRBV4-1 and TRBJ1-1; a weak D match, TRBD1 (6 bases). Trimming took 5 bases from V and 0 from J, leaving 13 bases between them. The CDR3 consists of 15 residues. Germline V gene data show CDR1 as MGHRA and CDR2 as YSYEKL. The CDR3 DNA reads TGCGCCAGCAGCGAAGGACAGACCTTGAACACTGAAGCTTTCTTT. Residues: CASSEGQTLNTEAFF.

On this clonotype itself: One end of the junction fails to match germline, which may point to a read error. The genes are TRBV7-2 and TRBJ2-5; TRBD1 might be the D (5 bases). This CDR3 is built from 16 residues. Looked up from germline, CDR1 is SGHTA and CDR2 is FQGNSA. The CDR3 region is CASSTQIPKLQETKYF. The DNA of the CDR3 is TGTGCCAGCAGCACCCAGATCCCAAAGTTACAGGAGACCAAGTACTTC.

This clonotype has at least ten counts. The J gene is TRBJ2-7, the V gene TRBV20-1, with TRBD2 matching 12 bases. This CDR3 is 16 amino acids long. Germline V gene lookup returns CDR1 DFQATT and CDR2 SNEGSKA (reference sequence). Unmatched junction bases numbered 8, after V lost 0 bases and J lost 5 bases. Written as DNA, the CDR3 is TGCAGTGCTAGAGATCATCTAGCGGGGGGGCGGGACGAGCAGTACTTC. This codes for CSARDHLAGGRDEQYF.

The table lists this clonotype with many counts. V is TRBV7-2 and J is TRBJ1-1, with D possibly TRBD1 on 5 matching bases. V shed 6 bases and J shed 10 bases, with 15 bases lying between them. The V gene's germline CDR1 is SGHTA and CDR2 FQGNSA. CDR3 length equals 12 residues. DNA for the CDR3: TGTGCCAGCAGGTTAAGGGCAGGGCGAGCTTTCTTT. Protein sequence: CASRLRAGRAFF.

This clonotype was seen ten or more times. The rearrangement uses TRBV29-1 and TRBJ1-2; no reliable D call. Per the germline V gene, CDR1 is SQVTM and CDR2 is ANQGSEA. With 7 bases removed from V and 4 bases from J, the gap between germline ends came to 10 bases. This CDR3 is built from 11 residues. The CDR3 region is CSGQFRYGYTF. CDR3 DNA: TGCAGCGGGCAGTTTCGCTATGGCTACACCTTC. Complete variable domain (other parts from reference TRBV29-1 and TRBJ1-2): SAVISQKPSRDICQRGTSLTIQCQVDSQVTMMFWYRQQPGQSLTLIATANQGSEATYESGFVIDKFPISRPNLTFSTLTVSNMSPEDSSIYLCSGQFRYGYTFGSGTRLTVV.

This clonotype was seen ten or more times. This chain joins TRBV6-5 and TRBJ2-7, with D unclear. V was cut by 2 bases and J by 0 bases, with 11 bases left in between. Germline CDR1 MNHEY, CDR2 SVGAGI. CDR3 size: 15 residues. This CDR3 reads CASSYGELSSYEQYF. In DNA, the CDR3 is TGTGCCAGCAGTTACGGGGAACTGAGCTCCTACGAGCAGTACTTC.

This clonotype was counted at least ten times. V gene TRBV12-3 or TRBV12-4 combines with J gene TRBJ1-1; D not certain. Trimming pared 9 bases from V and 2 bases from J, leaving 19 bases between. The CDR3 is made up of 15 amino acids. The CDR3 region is CASVLTRKYNTEAFF. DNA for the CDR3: TGTGCCAGTGTCTTGACCAGAAAATATAACACTGAAGCTTTCTTT.

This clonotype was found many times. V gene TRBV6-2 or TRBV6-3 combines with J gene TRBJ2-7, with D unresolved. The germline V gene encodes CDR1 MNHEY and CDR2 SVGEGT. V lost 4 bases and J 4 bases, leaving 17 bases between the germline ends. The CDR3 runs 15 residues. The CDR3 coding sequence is TGTGCCAGCAGTTCCGTGATTGGCCCGCGGTACGAGCAGTACTTC. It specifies CASSSVIGPRYEQYF.

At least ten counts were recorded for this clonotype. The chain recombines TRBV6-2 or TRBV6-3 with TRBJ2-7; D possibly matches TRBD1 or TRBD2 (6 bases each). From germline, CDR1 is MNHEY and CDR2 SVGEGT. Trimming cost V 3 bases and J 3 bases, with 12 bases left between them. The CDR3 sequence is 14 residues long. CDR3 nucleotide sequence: TGTGCCAGCAGTTATCAGGGGAGGAACTACGAGCAGTACTTC. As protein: CASSYQGRNYEQYF.

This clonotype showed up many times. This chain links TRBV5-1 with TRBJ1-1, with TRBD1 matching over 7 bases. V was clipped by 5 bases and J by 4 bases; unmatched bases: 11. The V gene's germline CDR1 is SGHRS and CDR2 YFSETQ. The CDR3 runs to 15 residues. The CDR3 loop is CASSREGATGTEAFF. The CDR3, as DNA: TGCGCCAGCAGTCGCGAGGGGGCAACCGGCACTGAAGCTTTCTTT.